This T cell receptor (beta chain) stems from a study of OX40 agonist ivuxolimab in advanced cancers. In the study overall: Among those enrolled, mean age was roughly 62 years (range roughly 20 to 79) and 75% to 85% were male.

Remarks on this clone: Its antigen is unknown.

Assay: immunoSEQ multiplex PCR; the TCRdb copy retains only in-frame clones and omits some. Of approximately 91,000 clones in the sample, just over 85% were seen once. Germline V gene data show CDR1 as MGHRA and CDR2 as YSYEKL. The ends were cut back, 0 bases at V and 3 bases at J, with 6 bases in the middle. The CDR3 is 13 amino acids. It was autoimmune disease history or systemic immunosuppression that excluded patients. Study results and limitations: Blood T cells, both CD4+ and CD8+, expanded clonally by week 6 at 0.1 to 3.0 mg/kg.

The gene calls are TRBV4-1 and TRBJ2-7, with D unresolved. Sequencing was performed on CD4+ or CD8+ T cells sorted from blood, taken in a trial of the OX40 agonist ivuxolimab. This TCR came from an adult with an advanced solid tumor such as melanoma, head and neck, liver or kidney cancer. CDR3 nucleotide sequence: TGCGCCAGCAGCCAAGAAGCCGTCTACGAGCAGTACTTC. Its translation is CASSQEAVYEQYF.